Each of the 29 T cell receptor beta chains below was sequenced from the same sample in a study of shared T cell receptors in the human thymus. Using immunoSEQ multiplex PCR, the repertoire was profiled, and TCRdb retains in-frame clones only, with some absent. The sample lists some 400,000 clones, roughly 94% seen once, with roughly 0.02% in the top ten. Material for sequencing was thymocytes. The receptors were gathered from a human donor.

The chain is built from TRBV5-1 and TRBJ2-2; 8 nucleotides align to TRBD2. V lost 0 bases and J lost 1; bases outside the gene matches: 5. The CDR3 spans 17 residues. Germline V lookup: CDR1 SGHRS, CDR2 YFSETQ. The CDR3 sequence is CASSLAGREGNTGELFF. CDR3 coding DNA: TGCGCCAGCAGCTTGGCCGGTCGGGAGGGGAACACCGGGGAGCTGTTTTTT. Full variable domain (missing parts from reference TRBV5-1 and TRBJ2-2): KAGVTQTPRYLIKTRGQQVTLSCSPISGHRSVSWYQQTPGQGLQFLFEYFSETQRNKGNFPGRFSGRQFSNSRSEMNVSTLELGDSALYLCASSLAGREGNTGELFFGEGSRLTVL.

The CDR3 region is CASSTGRTFRSEQYF. DNA of the CDR3: TGTGCCAGCAGTACGGGCAGGACCTTCAGGTCCGAGCAGTACTTC. The chain joins TRBV6-1 to TRBJ2-7; D is uncertain. Germline CDR1 is MNHNS and CDR2 is SASEGT. V shed 5 bases and J shed 6 bases, with 20 bases lying between them. The CDR3 is made up of 15 amino acids.

The gene calls are TRBV6-1 and TRBJ1-1; tentatively, D is TRBD1 (5 bases). Germline V lookup: CDR1 MNHNS, CDR2 SASEGT. V was clipped by 8 bases and J by 0 bases, with 13 bases between them. The CDR3 covers 14 residues. The CDR3 sequence: CASLGDALNTEAFF. CDR3 sequence (DNA): TGTGCCAGCCTCGGGGACGCGCTGAACACTGAAGCTTTCTTT.

The chain couples TRBV4-3 to TRBJ1-5; tentatively, D is TRBD1 (5 bases). CDR3 size: 16 residues. The V end was cut by 0 bases, the J end by 4 bases, with 13 bases between. Germline CDR1 LGHNA, CDR2 YSLEER. The CDR3: CASSQDWAGLNQPQHF. DNA for the CDR3: TGCGCCAGCAGCCAAGATTGGGCAGGGTTGAATCAGCCCCAGCATTTT.

The genes are TRBV9 and TRBJ2-7; D is perhaps TRBD1 or TRBD2 (6 bases each). The ends were cut back, 0 bases at V and 6 bases at J, with 16 bases in the middle. CDR1 and CDR2 (germline): SGDLS, YYNGEE. CDR3 length: 15 residues. CDR3 residues: CASSVAAGHGCEQYF. CDR3 in DNA: TGTGCCAGCAGCGTAGCGGCGGGACACGGCTGCGAGCAGTACTTC.

In this sample, this clone turned up once. The chain carries TRBV5-1 and TRBJ2-3, with TRBD2 identical over 10 bases. V was pared by 3 bases and J by 6 bases, with 13 bases of the junction left unmatched. Germline-derived CDR1 and CDR2 are SGHRS and YFSETQ. The length of the CDR3 is 17 residues. CDR3 region: CASSWTGLATSQDTQYF. DNA of the CDR3: TGCGCCAGCAGCTGGACGGGACTAGCGACTTCTCAGGATACGCAGTATTTT.

This CDR3 is CASSPAGAGETQYF. CDR3 in DNA: TGTGCCAGCAGCCCCGCGGGGGCGGGAGAGACCCAGTACTTC. The chain combines TRBV5-4 with TRBJ2-5; D possibly corresponds to TRBD2 (7 bases). Per the germline V gene, CDR1 is SGHNT and CDR2 is YYREEE (reference sequence). The CDR3 has 14 amino acids. V gave up 4 bases and J gave up 4 bases, with 14 bases separating them.

V usage is TRBV25-1 and J usage is TRBJ1-3, with D possibly matching TRBD1 (5 bases). The CDR3 sequence is 16 residues long. Germline V gene data show CDR1 as MGHDK and CDR2 as SYGVNS. Trimming stripped 4 bases from V and 2 bases from J, with 15 bases between. The chain's CDR3 is CASSVKGLFAGNTIYF. CDR3 sequence (DNA): TGTGCCAGCAGTGTGAAGGGACTGTTCGCTGGAAACACCATATATTTT.

The CDR3 reads CASVSGAAEGEQFF. CDR3 bases: TGTGCCAGCGTCTCCGGAGCGGCAGAGGGGGAGCAGTTCTTC. This sequence joins TRBV2 and TRBJ2-1; the D call may be TRBD1 or TRBD2 (5 bases each). This CDR3 comprises 14 residues. The ends were cut back, 8 bases at V and 10 bases at J, with 21 bases in the middle. Germline CDR1 reads SNHLY; CDR2 reads FYNNEI.

The V gene is TRBV4-2, the J gene TRBJ2-7; no reliable D call. The CDR3 length is 15 residues. Trimming cost V 3 bases and J 7 bases, with 19 bases left between them. Germline V gives CDR1 LGHNA, CDR2 YNFKEQ. The CDR3 sequence: CASSQQDGWAREQYF. The CDR3, as DNA: TGTGCCAGCAGCCAGCAGGACGGCTGGGCTAGGGAGCAGTACTTC.

This chain links TRBV14 with TRBJ2-3, with TRBD1 as a possible D gene (6 bases). CDR3 length: 16 residues. Trimming removed 0 bases from V and 4 bases from J, with 14 bases in between. Germline values: CDR1 SGHDN, CDR2 FVKESK. The CDR3 is CASSQEASGTSDTQYF. The CDR3 nucleotides are TGTGCCAGCAGCCAAGAAGCTTCCGGGACATCAGATACGCAGTATTTT.

The chain carries TRBV4-2 and TRBJ1-4; TRBD1 is a possible D gene (6 bases). From germline, CDR1 is LGHNA and CDR2 YNFKEQ. Trimming removed 0 bases from V and 5 bases from J, with 22 bases in between. The CDR3 covers 19 residues. The CDR3 protein is CASSQEQPKRTGLNEKLFF. The CDR3, as DNA: TGTGCCAGCAGCCAAGAGCAACCTAAACGAACAGGGCTAAATGAAAAACTGTTTTTT.

This clone was counted a single time. The chain recombines TRBV19 with TRBJ2-3; D is perhaps TRBD1 or TRBD2 (5 bases each). Germline CDR1 is LNHDA and CDR2 is SQIVND (reference sequence). V was trimmed by 0 bases and J by 2 bases, leaving 21 bases between them. The CDR3 has 19 amino acids. Here the CDR3 reads CASSIDPVGTAQDTDTQYF. CDR3 nucleotides: TGTGCCAGTAGTATAGATCCTGTAGGGACCGCTCAGGACACAGATACGCAGTATTTT.

The chain joins TRBV11-2 to TRBJ2-7; 7 nucleotides agree with TRBD1. The V segment lost 5 bases and the J segment 7 bases; nucleotides outside the gene matches: 8. Germline V gene lookup returns CDR1 SGHAT and CDR2 FQNNGV. The CDR3 length is 13 residues. The CDR3 protein is CASSPDRTWEQYF. CDR3 nucleotides: TGTGCCAGCAGCCCGGACAGGACTTGGGAGCAGTACTTC. The full variable domain, completed using reference TRBV11-2 and TRBJ2-7, is EAGVAQSPRYKIIEKRQSVAFWCNPISGHATLYWYQQILGQGPKLLIQFQNNGVVDDSQLPKDRFSAERLKGVDSTLKIQPAKLEDSAVYLCASSPDRTWEQYFGPGTRLTVT.

This chain joins TRBV2 and TRBJ2-7, with 8 bases aligning to TRBD1. Losses at the gene ends were 3 bases for V and 6 bases for J; bases not matched to a gene: 7. This CDR3 spans 14 amino acids. Germline-derived CDR1 and CDR2 are SNHLY and FYNNEI. CDR3 loop: CASSETGAIGEQYF. The CDR3 region has the DNA TGTGCCAGCAGTGAGACAGGGGCAATCGGCGAGCAGTACTTC. Using reference TRBV2 and TRBJ2-7 for the parts outside the CDR3, the full variable domain is EPEVTQTPSHQVTQMGQEVILRCVPISNHLYFYWYRQILGQKVEFLVSFYNNEISEKSEIFDDQFSVERPDGSNFTLKIRSTKLEDSAMYFCASSETGAIGEQYFGPGTRLTVT.

The chain employs TRBV27 and TRBJ2-4, with D possibly matching TRBD2 (6 bases). This CDR3 is 16 amino acids long. The V gene's germline CDR1 is MNHEY and CDR2 SMNVEV (reference sequence). V lost 5 bases and J 0 bases, leaving 14 bases between the germline ends. CDR3 sequence: CASSPRGGLAKNIQYF. CDR3 nucleotides: TGTGCCAGCAGTCCGCGGGGTGGGCTAGCCAAAAACATTCAGTACTTC.

The chain joins TRBV10-3 to TRBJ2-3, with 7 nucleotides matching TRBD1. Germline V gene data show CDR1 as ENHRY and CDR2 as SYGVKD. Trimming removed 10 bases from V and 1 base from J; junction bases left unmatched: 14. The CDR3 contains 16 residues. The CDR3 reads CATGVRLGTGTDTQYF. The DNA of the CDR3 is TGTGCCACCGGGGTAAGACTCGGGACAGGCACAGATACGCAGTATTTT.

The chain combines TRBV19 with TRBJ2-7, with D possibly TRBD1 on 6 matching bases. CDR3 length: 14 amino acids. V shed 4 bases and J shed 4 bases, with 14 bases lying between them. Germline V gene data show CDR1 as LNHDA and CDR2 as SQIVND (reference sequence). The CDR3 loop is CASSTTGSGYEQYF. The CDR3 DNA reads TGTGCCAGTAGTACTACAGGGTCCGGGTACGAGCAGTACTTC. Full variable domain (missing parts from reference TRBV19 and TRBJ2-7): DGGITQSPKYLFRKEGQNVTLSCEQNLNHDAMYWYRQDPGQGLRLIYYSQIVNDFQKGDIAEGYSVSREKKESFPLTVTSAQKNPTAFYLCASSTTGSGYEQYFGPGTRLTVT.

V and J are TRBV7-2 and TRBJ2-3; 8 bases are a match to TRBD2. CDR1 is SGHTA, CDR2 FQGNSA, per germline. The CDR3 runs to 14 residues. With V trimmed by 2 bases and J by 5 bases, 3 bases remained unmatched. CDR3 residues: CASSLLSGEDTQYF. CDR3 coding DNA: TGTGCCAGCAGCTTACTTAGCGGGGAAGATACGCAGTATTTT.

The chain employs TRBV5-1 and TRBJ2-7, with TRBD2 as a possible D gene (7 bases). The V and J ends lost 5 bases and 3 bases respectively, with 15 bases between them. Per the germline V gene, CDR1 is SGHRS and CDR2 is YFSETQ. The CDR3 has 14 amino acids. CDR3: CASRWGGEDYEQYF. DNA of the CDR3: TGCGCCAGCAGGTGGGGGGGCGAGGACTACGAGCAGTACTTC.

The V call is TRBV27, the J call TRBJ2-5; 7 bases map to TRBD1. This CDR3 is built from 18 residues. Trimming cost V 3 bases and J 2 bases; bases outside gene matches: 15. The germline V gene encodes CDR1 MNHEY and CDR2 SMNVEV (reference sequence). This CDR3 is CASSFRDSQTNTQETQYF. CDR3 in DNA: TGTGCCAGCAGTTTTCGGGACAGCCAAACCAATACTCAAGAGACCCAGTACTTC.

CDR3 protein: CASSPGGAASYNEQFF. The CDR3 nucleotides read TGTGCCAGCAGTCCCGGGGGCGCCGCATCCTACAATGAGCAGTTCTTC. V and J are TRBV28 and TRBJ2-1; the D gene could be TRBD1 or TRBD2 (6 bases each). The germline gives CDR1 MDHEN, CDR2 SYDVKM. This CDR3 contains 16 residues. Trimming removed 5 bases at V and 1 base at J, with 15 bases between.

This chain uses TRBV7-2 with TRBJ1-1, with no clear D. Trimming removed 1 base at V and 12 bases at J, with 6 bases between. This CDR3 has 10 amino acids. Per germline, CDR1 SGHTA and CDR2 FQGNSA. CDR3 bases: TGTGCCAGCAGCTTAGACGGGACTTTCTTT. Translating gives CASSLDGTFF.

CDR3 sequence: CASSQVFSGNPHSYNEQFF. Written as DNA, the CDR3 is TGCGCCAGCAGCCAAGTTTTTAGCGGGAACCCTCACTCCTACAATGAGCAGTTCTTC. The chain carries TRBV4-1 and TRBJ2-1; 8 bases line up with TRBD2. The germline gives CDR1 MGHRA, CDR2 YSYEKL. Losses at the gene ends were 1 base for V and 0 bases for J; bases not matched to a gene: 11. The CDR3 is 19 amino acids.

The genes are TRBV5-8 and TRBJ1-1, with D perhaps TRBD1 (6 bases). Germline CDR1 and CDR2: SGHTS and YDEGEE. There are 15 residues in the CDR3. V lost 1 base to trimming and J lost 5 bases, with 15 bases between them. CDR3 loop: CASSLWGTGITEAFF. For the CDR3, the DNA is TGTGCCAGCAGCTTGTGGGGCACAGGGATAACTGAAGCTTTCTTT.

V and J are TRBV27 and TRBJ1-4; 11 nucleotides agree with TRBD1. Germline-derived CDR1 and CDR2 are MNHEY and SMNVEV (reference sequence). The CDR3 loop spans 19 amino acids. V lost 4 bases and J lost 6; bases outside the gene matches: 16. CDR3 nucleotides: TGTGCCAGCAGTTCTCACAACCCGGGACAGGGGGGGTTCGATGAAAAACTGTTTTTT. Translation gives CASSSHNPGQGGFDEKLFF.

The CDR3: CASSFYRAPYEQYF. The CDR3 DNA reads as TGTGCCAGCAGTTTTTACAGGGCCCCCTACGAGCAGTACTTC. The chain combines TRBV5-5 with TRBJ2-7; TRBD1 might be the D (6 bases). Trimming removed 5 bases at V and 2 bases at J, with 14 bases between. This CDR3 spans 14 amino acids. Looked up from germline, CDR1 is SGHKS and CDR2 is YYEKEE (reference sequence).

The gene calls are TRBV21-1 and TRBJ1-2; the DNA was not used to check the table's D call, TRBD1. TRBV21-1 is recorded as a pseudogene. The CDR3 spans 18 residues. Written as DNA, the CDR3 is TGTGCCAGCACCCTTAGCCTCCCAGAGGACAGGCGAAACTATGGCTACACCTTC. It specifies CASTLSLPEDRRNYGYTF.

The count of this clone is one. This rearrangement joins TRBV5-1 to TRBJ1-2; 9 nucleotides line up with TRBD1. There are 15 residues in the CDR3. V gave up 5 bases and J gave up 4 bases; unmatched junction bases: 9. The germline CDR1 and CDR2 sequences are SGHRS and YFSETQ. This chain's CDR3 is CASRIDRGSLYGYTF. The CDR3 coding sequence is TGCGCCAGCAGAATAGACAGGGGGTCCCTCTATGGCTACACCTTC.